This T cell receptor beta chain was identified in a study of T cells in Graves' hyperthyroidism and ophthalmopathy. RNA transcripts yielded amplified TCR beta CDR3 regions. HTBI primers were used for first-round RT-PCR of the TCR CDR3. TCRdb re-called the multiplex PCR reads with MiXCR, one entry per CDR3 protein. The sample consists of roughly 500,000 distinct CDR3 sequences, around 42% of them appearing once. This clonotype appeared a few times. Its specificity is unknown. Exclusion followed for patients with uncontrolled infection, other autoimmune disease, pregnancy or lactation. Study-wide points: The blood repertoire included most of the expanded thyroid clonotypes above 0.001.

The V segment lost 7 bases and the J segment 5 bases; nucleotides outside the gene matches: 16. The CDR3 length is 16 residues. Germline V gene data show CDR1 as MGHDK and CDR2 as SYGVNS. The sample taken for sequencing was peripheral blood or thyroid tissue (not recorded which). The receptor was isolated from an adult woman with Graves' disease, either hyperthyroidism or ophthalmopathy (not recorded which). This sequence joins TRBV25-1 and TRBJ2-5; 7 bases match TRBD2. For the CDR3, the DNA is TGTGCCAGCACGCTATCGGGGGAGGGCACTCTGGAGACCCAGTACTTC. Its translation is CASTLSGEGTLETQYF.